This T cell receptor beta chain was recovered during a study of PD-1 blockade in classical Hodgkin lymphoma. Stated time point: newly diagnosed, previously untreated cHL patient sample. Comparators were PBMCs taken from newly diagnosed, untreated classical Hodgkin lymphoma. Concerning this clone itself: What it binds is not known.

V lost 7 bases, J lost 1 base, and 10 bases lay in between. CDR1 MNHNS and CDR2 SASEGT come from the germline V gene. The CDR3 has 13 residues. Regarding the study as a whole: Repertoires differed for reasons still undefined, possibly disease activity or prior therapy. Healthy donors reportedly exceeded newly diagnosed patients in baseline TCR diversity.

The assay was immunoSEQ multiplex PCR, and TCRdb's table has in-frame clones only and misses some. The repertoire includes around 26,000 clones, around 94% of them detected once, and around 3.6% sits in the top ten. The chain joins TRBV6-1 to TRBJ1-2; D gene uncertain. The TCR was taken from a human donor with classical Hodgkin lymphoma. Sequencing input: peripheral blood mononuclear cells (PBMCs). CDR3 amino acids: CASKKASNYGYTF. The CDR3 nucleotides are TGTGCCAGCAAGAAGGCAAGTAACTATGGCTACACCTTC.